The T cell receptor beta chain under discussion was sequenced for a study of regulatory T cells in long-lasting Graves disease. On this clonotype itself: A junction end diverges from the germline sequence, so it may reflect a read error.

Sequencing libraries for TCR beta were prepared with iRepertoire HTBI primers and Arm-PCR of CDR3 regions. TCRdb independently ran MiXCR on the multiplex PCR reads; one entry per CDR3 protein. Here the sample spans roughly 500,000 distinct CDR3 sequences, around 21% being singletons. This CDR3 is built from 16 residues. From germline, CDR1 is SEHNR and CDR2 FQNEAQ (reference sequence). Indicated time point: persistent/refractory GD, antithyroid drugs over 5 years with positive TRAb. Construction of the TCR library relied on RNA isolated from PBMCs. This chain uses TRBV7-9 with TRBJ2-7; maybe TRBD1 (6 bases). The sequence was collected from a female donor with Graves disease. The specimen was peripheral blood mononuclear cells (PBMCs), collected when the disease was refractory, from a patient treated with antithyroid drugs. This CDR3 is CASSAERTVISCEQYF. The DNA of the CDR3 is TGTGCCAGCAGTGCGGAAAGGACAGTAATCTCCTGCGAGCAGTACTTC. Based on the CDR3 plus reference TRBV7-9 and TRBJ2-7, the full variable domain is DTGVSQNPRHKITKRGQNVTFRCDPISEHNRLYWYRQTLGQGPEFLTYFQNEAQLEKSRLLSDRFSAERPKGSFSTLEIQRTEQGDSAMYLCASSAERTVISCEQYFGPGTRLTVT.